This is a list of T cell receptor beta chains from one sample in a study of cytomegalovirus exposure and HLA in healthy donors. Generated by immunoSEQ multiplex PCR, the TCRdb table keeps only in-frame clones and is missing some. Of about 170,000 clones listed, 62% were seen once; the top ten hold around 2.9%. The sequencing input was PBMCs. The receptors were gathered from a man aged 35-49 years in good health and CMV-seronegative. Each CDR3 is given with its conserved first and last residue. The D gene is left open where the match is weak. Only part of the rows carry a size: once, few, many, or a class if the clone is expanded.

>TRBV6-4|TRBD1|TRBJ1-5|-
TGTGCCAGCAGTTTGGACAGGGGAGAAAATCAGCCCCAGCATTTT
CASSLDRGENQPQHF
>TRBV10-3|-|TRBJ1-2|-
TGTGCCATCGGCCCGGGGTCCTATAACTATGGCTACACCTTC
CAIGPGSYNYGYTF
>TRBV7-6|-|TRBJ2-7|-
TGTGCCAGCAGCTCCAGCTCCTACGAGCAGTACTTC
CASSSSSYEQYF
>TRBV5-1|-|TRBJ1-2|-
TGCGCCAGCAGCGTGGACAGTGCGTATGGCTACACCTTC
CASSVDSAYGYTF
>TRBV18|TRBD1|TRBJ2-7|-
TGTGCCAGCTCAGAAGGGACAGGAGAAGAGCAGTACTTC
CASSEGTGEEQYF
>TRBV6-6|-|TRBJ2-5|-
TGTGCCAGCAGTTACGGGCAGACCCAGTACTTC
CASSYGQTQYF
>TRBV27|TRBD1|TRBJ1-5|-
TGTGCCAGCAGTCCGGCCCCAGGGGGTCACAATCAGCCCCAGCATTTT
CASSPAPGGHNQPQHF
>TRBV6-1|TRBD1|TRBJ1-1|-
TGTGCCAGCAGGACAGGGCTCAACACTGAAGCTTTCTTT
CASRTGLNTEAFF
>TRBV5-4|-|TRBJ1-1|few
TGTGCCAGCAGCTTGAAGTTTCGGGCTGGGAGCACTGAAGCTTTCTTT
CASSLKFRAGSTEAFF
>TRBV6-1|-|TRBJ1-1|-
TGTGCCAGCAGCCAACAGATGAACACTGAAGCTTTCTTT
CASSQQMNTEAFF
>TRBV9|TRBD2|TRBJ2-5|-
TGTGCCAGCAGCGTTGGGACTAGCGGGGGCCTAGGGACCCAGTACTTC
CASSVGTSGGLGTQYF
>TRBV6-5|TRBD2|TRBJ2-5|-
TGTGCCAGCAGCGGACTAGGACAAGAGACCCAGTACTTC
CASSGLGQETQYF
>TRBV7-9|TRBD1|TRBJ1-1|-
TGTGCCAGCAGCTTATTCAGTGGGACAGTCACTGAAGCTTTCTTT
CASSLFSGTVTEAFF
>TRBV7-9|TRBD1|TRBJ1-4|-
TGTGCCAGCAGCCAGGGACAGGGTGATGAAAAACTGTTTTTT
CASSQGQGDEKLFF
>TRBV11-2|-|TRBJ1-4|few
TGTGCCAGCAGCTTGGCAGGGGAAAAACTGTTTTTT
CASSLAGEKLFF
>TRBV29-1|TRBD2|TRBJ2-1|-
TGCAGCGTCACCCTCGGGACTACGCACCTGGAGCAGTTCTTC
CSVTLGTTHLEQFF
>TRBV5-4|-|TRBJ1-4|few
TGTGCCAGCAGCAAAAGGACAGCTAATGAAAAACTGTTTTTT
CASSKRTANEKLFF
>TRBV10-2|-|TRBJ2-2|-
TGCGCCAGCAGTGTTGAGACTGCGAACACCGGGGAGCTGTTTTTT
CASSVETANTGELFF
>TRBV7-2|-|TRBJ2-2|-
TGTGCCAGCAGCCAGGGGAGCACCGGGGAGCTGTTTTTT
CASSQGSTGELFF
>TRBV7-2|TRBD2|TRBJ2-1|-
TGTGCCAGCAGCTTAGTTGGGGGGGACCCCAGCTCCTACAATGAGCAGTTCTTC
CASSLVGGDPSSYNEQFF